This TCR beta chain originates from a study of cytomegalovirus exposure and HLA in healthy donors. Study outcomes and limitations: Upon later analysis, TCR association rates were observed to vary by HLA locus, being highest for DRB1 and lowest for HLA-C.

PCR used 60 Vbeta primers and 13 Jbeta primers. The assay was immunoSEQ multiplex PCR, and TCRdb's table has in-frame clones only and misses some. The sample gives some 120,000 clones, 65% to 80% of which show up once; under 7% is in the top ten. The CDR3 has 15 amino acids. Unmatched junction bases numbered 10, after V lost 6 bases and J lost 7 bases. Germline lookup yields CDR1 MNHNS and CDR2 SASEGT. This clone came up a few times. As yet, its antigen is unknown. This clonotype was sampled from a man younger than 35 in good health and CMV-seropositive. The V gene is TRBV6-1, the J gene TRBJ1-4; 8 nucleotides align to TRBD1. The specimen was PBMCs. The CDR3 reads CASRPPGQGAEKLFF. CDR3 bases: TGTGCCAGCAGACCCCCAGGACAGGGAGCTGAAAAACTGTTTTTT.